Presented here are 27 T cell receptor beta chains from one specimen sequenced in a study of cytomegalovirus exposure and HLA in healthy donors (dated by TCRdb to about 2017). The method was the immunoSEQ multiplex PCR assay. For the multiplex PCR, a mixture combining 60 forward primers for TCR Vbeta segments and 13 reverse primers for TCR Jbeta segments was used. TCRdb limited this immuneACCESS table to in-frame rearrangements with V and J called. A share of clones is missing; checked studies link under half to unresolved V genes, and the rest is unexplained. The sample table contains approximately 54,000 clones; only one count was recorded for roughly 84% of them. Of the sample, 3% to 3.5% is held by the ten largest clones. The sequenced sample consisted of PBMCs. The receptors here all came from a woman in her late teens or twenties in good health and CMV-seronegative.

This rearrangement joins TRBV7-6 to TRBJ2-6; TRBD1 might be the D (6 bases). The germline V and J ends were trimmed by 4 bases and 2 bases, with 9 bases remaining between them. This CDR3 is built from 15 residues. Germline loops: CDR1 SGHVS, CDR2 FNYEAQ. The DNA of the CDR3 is TGTGCCAGCAGCTCTCAGGGGACTGGGGCCAACGTCCTGACTTTC. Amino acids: CASSSQGTGANVLTF.

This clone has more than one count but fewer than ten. CDR3 sequence reads: CATSRSRGRGGYNEQFF. In DNA form, the CDR3 reads TGTGCCACCAGCAGGAGCAGGGGGCGGGGGGGGTACAATGAGCAGTTCTTC. The genes are TRBV15 and TRBJ2-1; D perhaps matches TRBD2 (9 bases). Between the trimmed V and J ends, which lost 3 bases and 4 bases, there was a span of 19 bases. The CDR3 covers 17 residues. Germline V gene lookup returns CDR1 LNHNV and CDR2 YYDKDF (reference sequence).

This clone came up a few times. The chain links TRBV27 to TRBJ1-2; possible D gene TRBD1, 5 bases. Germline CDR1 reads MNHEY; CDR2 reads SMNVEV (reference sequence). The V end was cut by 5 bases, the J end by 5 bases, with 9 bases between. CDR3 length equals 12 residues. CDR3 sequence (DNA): TGTGCCAGCAGTCCGGGGGGGTATGGCTACACCTTC. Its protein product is CASSPGGYGYTF.

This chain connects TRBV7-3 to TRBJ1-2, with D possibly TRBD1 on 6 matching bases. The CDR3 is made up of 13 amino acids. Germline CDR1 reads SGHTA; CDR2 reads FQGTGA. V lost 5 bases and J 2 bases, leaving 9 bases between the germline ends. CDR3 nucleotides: TGTGCCAGCAGCCCAGGGGCCAACTATGGCTACACCTTC. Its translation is CASSPGANYGYTF. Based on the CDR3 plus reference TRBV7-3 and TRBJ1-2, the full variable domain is GAGVSQTPSNKVTEKGKYVELRCDPISGHTALYWYRQSLGQGPEFLIYFQGTGAADDSGLPNDRFFAVRPEGSVSTLKIQRTERGDSAVYLCASSPGANYGYTFGSGTRLTVV.

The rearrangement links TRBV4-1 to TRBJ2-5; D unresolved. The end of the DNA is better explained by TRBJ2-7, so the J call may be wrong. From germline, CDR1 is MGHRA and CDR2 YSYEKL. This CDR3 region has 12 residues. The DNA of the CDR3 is TGCGCCAGCAGCCTCGATGAATACGAGCAGTACTTC. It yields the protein CASSLDEYEQYF.

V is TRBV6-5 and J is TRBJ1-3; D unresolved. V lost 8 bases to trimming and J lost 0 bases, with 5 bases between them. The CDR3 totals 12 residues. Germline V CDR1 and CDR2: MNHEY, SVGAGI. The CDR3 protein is CASHSSGNTIYF. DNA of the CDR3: TGTGCCAGCCACAGCTCTGGAAACACCATATATTTT.

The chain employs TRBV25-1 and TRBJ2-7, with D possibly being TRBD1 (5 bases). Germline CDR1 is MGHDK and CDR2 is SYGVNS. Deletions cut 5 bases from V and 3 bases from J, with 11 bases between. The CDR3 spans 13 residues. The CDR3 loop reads CASSTQGVYEQYF. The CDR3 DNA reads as TGTGCCAGCAGTACCCAAGGGGTCTACGAGCAGTACTTC.

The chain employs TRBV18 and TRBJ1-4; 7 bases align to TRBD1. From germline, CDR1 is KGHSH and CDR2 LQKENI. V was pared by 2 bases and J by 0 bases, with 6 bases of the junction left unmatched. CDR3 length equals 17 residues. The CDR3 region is CASSPFGTDATNEKLFF. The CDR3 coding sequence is TGTGCCAGCTCACCATTCGGGACAGACGCAACTAATGAAAAACTGTTTTTT.

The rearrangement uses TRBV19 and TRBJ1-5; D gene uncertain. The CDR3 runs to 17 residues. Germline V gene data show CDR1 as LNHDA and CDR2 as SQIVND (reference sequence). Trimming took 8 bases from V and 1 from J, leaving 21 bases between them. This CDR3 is CASLPASRPSSNQPQHF. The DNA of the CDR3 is TGTGCCAGTCTGCCAGCGTCGCGACCATCCAGCAATCAGCCCCAGCATTTT. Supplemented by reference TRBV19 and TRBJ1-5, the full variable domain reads DGGITQSPKYLFRKEGQNVTLSCEQNLNHDAMYWYRQDPGQGLRLIYYSQIVNDFQKGDIAEGYSVSREKKESFPLTVTSAQKNPTAFYLCASLPASRPSSNQPQHFGDGTRLSIL.

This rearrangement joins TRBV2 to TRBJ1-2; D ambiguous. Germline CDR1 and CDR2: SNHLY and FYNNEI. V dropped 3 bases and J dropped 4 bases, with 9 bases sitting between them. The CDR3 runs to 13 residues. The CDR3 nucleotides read TGTGCCAGCAGTGACCAGGCCTCCTATGGCTACACCTTC. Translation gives CASSDQASYGYTF.

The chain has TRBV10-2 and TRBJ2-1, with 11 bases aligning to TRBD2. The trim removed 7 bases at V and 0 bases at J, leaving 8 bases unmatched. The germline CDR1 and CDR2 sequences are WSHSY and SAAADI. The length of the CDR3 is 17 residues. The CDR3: CASTDLAGGHSYNEQFF. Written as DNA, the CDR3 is TGCGCCAGCACCGACCTAGCGGGAGGCCACTCCTACAATGAGCAGTTCTTC.

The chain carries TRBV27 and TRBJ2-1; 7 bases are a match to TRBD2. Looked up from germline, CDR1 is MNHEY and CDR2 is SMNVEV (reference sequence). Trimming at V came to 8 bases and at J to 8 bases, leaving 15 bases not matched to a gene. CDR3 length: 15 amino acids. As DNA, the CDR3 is TGTGCCAGCCTCGCCCTGGGCGGGAGCAGGTATGAGCAGTTCTTC. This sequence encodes CASLALGGSRYEQFF.

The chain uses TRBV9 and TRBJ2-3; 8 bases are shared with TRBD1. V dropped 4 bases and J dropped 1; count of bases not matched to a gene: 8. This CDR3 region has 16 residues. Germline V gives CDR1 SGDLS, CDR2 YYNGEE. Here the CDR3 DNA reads TGTGCCAGCAGCCCCCCGACAGGGGATGGCACAGATACGCAGTATTTT. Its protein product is CASSPPTGDGTDTQYF.

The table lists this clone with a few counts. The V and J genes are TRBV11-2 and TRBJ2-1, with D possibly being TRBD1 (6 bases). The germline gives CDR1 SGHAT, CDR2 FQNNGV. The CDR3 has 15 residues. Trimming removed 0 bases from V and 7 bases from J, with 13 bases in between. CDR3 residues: CASSLDRGWWNEQFF. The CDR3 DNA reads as TGTGCCAGCAGCTTAGACAGGGGTTGGTGGAATGAGCAGTTCTTC.

CDR3 bases: TGTGCCGATCGGGGGGCGCTCTCCTACAATGAGCAGTTCTTC. This codes for CADRGALSYNEQFF. The chain employs TRBV27 and TRBJ2-1, with D perhaps matching TRBD2 (7 bases). The CDR3 is 14 amino acids. Germline V gives CDR1 MNHEY, CDR2 SMNVEV (reference sequence). Trimming left V 11 bases short and J 0 bases short, with 14 bases between.

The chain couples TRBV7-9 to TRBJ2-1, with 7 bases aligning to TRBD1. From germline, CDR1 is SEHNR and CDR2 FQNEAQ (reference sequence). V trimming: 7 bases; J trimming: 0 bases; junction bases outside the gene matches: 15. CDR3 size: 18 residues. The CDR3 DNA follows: TGTGCCAGCATCGCGGTAGCTTTACAGGGGAGCTCCTACAATGAGCAGTTCTTC. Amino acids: CASIAVALQGSSYNEQFF. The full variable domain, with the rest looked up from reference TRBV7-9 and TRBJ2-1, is DTGVSQNPRHKITKRGQNVTFRCDPISEHNRLYWYRQTLGQGPEFLTYFQNEAQLEKSRLLSDRFSAERPKGSFSTLEIQRTEQGDSAMYLCASIAVALQGSSYNEQFFGPGTRLTVL.

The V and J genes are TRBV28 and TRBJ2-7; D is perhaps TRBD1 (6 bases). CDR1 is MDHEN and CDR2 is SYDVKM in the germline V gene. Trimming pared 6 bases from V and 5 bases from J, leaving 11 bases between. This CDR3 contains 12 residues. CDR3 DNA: TGTGCCAGCAGCACCGAGGGGGACGAGCAGTACTTC. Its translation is CASSTEGDEQYF. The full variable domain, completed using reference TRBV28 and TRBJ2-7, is DVKVTQSSRYLVKRTGEKVFLECVQDMDHENMFWYRQDPGLGLRLIYFSYDVKMKEKGDIPEGYSVSREKKERFSLILESASTNQTSMYLCASSTEGDEQYFGPGTRLTVT.

The CDR3 sequence is CASSQAGNGYTF. CDR3 nucleotides: TGTGCCAGCAGCCAAGCAGGGAACGGCTACACCTTC. The chain joins TRBV4-2 to TRBJ1-2; possibly TRBD1 for D (5 bases). CDR3 length equals 12 residues. Trimming left V 1 base short and J 8 bases short, with 8 bases between. From germline, CDR1 is LGHNA and CDR2 YNFKEQ.

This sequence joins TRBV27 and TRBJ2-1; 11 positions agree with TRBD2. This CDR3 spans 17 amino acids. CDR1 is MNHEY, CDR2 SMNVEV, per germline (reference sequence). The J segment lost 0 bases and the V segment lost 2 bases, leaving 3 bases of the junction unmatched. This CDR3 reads CASSLLAGGRSYNEQFF. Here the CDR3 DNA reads TGTGCCAGCAGTTTACTAGCGGGAGGCCGCTCCTACAATGAGCAGTTCTTC.

Here the CDR3 DNA reads TGTGCCAGCAGCCCGGGACTAGCGGGAGTGGAGACCCAGTACTTC. Translation: CASSPGLAGVETQYF. V and J are TRBV11-1 and TRBJ2-5; 14 bases match TRBD2. The CDR3 runs to 15 residues. CDR1 is SGHAT and CDR2 is FQDESV in the germline V gene (reference sequence). V gave up 5 bases and J gave up 5 bases; unmatched junction bases: 4.

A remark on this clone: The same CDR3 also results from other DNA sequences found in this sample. The DNA for the CDR3 is TGTGCCAGCAGTTTAGGGCTCGGCTACACCTTC. It is translated as CASSLGLGYTF. The chain couples TRBV28 to TRBJ1-2; D is ambiguous. Trimming removed 2 bases from V and 8 bases from J, with 6 bases in between. There are 11 residues in the CDR3. In germline, CDR1 is MDHEN, CDR2 SYDVKM.

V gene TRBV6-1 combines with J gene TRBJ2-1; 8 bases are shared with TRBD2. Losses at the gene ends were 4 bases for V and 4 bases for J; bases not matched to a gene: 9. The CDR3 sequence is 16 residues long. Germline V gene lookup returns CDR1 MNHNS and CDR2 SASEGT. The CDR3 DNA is TGTGCCAGCAGTGGGCGGGAGGCCCCGAGTTACAATGAGCAGTTCTTC. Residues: CASSGREAPSYNEQFF.

This CDR3 reads CASRPPEGALPATNEKLFF. The CDR3, as DNA: TGTGCCAGCAGACCCCCTGAGGGGGCCTTACCCGCAACTAATGAAAAACTGTTTTTT. V and J are TRBV16 and TRBJ1-4, with 7 nucleotides matching TRBD1. Trimming removed 6 bases from V and 0 bases from J; junction bases left unmatched: 16. CDR3 length: 19 residues. Germline V lookup: CDR1 KGHSY, CDR2 FQNENV.

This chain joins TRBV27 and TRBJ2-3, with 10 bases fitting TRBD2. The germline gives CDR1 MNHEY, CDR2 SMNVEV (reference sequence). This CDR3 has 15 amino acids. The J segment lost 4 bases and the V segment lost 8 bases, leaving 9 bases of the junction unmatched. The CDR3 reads CASLKREGRADTQYF. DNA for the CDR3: TGTGCCAGCCTAAAGCGGGAGGGCCGGGCAGATACGCAGTATTTT.

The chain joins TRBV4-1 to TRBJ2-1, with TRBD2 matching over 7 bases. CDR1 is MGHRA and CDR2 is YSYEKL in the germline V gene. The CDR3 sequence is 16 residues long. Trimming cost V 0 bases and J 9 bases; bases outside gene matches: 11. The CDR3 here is CASSQDRGAGHSEQFF. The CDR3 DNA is TGCGCCAGCAGCCAAGATAGAGGAGCGGGGCACAGTGAGCAGTTCTTC.

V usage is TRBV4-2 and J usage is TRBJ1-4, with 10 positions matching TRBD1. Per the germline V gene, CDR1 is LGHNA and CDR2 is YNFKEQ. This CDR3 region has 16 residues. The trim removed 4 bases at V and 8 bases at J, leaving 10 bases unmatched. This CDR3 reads CASSLLTGTGDEKLFF. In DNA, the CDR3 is TGTGCCAGCAGCCTATTAACCGGGACAGGGGACGAAAAACTGTTTTTT.

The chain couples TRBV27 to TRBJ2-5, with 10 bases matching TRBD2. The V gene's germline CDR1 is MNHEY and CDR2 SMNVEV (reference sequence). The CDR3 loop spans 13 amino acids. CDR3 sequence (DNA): TGTCGAGCGGGAGGGCCGGATCGAGAGACCCAGTACTTC. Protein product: CRAGGPDRETQYF.